The 5 T cell receptor beta chains below were found in one sample sequenced in a study of OX40 agonist ivuxolimab in advanced cancers. Some clones are missing from TCRdb's copy, which holds only in-frame ones; the method was immunoSEQ multiplex PCR. This sample yields tens of thousands of clones, of which approximately 84% are seen a single time; over 6% belongs to the top ten. The sample consisted of CD4+ or CD8+ T cells sorted from blood, taken in a trial of the OX40 agonist ivuxolimab. All receptors come from an adult with an advanced solid tumor such as melanoma, head and neck, liver or kidney cancer.

This clone came up a few times. The chain joins TRBV9 to TRBJ1-1; TRBD1 aligns across 8 bases. Germline trimming cut 3 bases from V and 4 bases from J; bases unmatched to any gene: 8. CDR3 length equals 15 residues. The V gene's germline CDR1 is SGDLS and CDR2 YYNGEE. The CDR3 is CASSGRDRGGTEAFF. In DNA, the CDR3 is TGTGCCAGCAGCGGAAGAGACAGGGGAGGCACTGAAGCTTTCTTT.

This clone was seen a few times. The rearrangement uses TRBV30 and TRBJ2-5; unclear D gene. The ends were cut back, 5 bases at V and 3 bases at J, with 16 bases in the middle. This CDR3 has 14 amino acids. Germline-derived CDR1 and CDR2 are GTSNPN and SVGIG (reference sequence). CDR3 residues: CAWVAHGIKETQYF. DNA of the CDR3: TGTGCCTGGGTCGCGCACGGTATCAAAGAGACCCAGTACTTC.

The rearrangement uses TRBV9 and TRBJ1-1; D gene uncertain. The CDR3 has 15 residues. The germline gives CDR1 SGDLS, CDR2 YYNGEE. The V gene lost 4 bases and the J gene lost 6 bases, with 19 bases spanning the gap. CDR3 loop: CASSPQLPGIAEAFF. CDR3 DNA: TGTGCCAGCAGCCCCCAGCTTCCGGGGATAGCTGAAGCTTTCTTT. Full variable domain (rest looked up from reference TRBV9 and TRBJ1-1): DSGVTQTPKHLITATGQRVTLRCSPRSGDLSVYWYQQSLDQGLQFLIQYYNGEERAKGNILERFSAQQFPDLHSELNLSSLELGDSALYFCASSPQLPGIAEAFFGQGTRLTVV.

The chain uses TRBV5-1 and TRBJ2-2, with 7 bases aligning to TRBD1. This CDR3 is 16 amino acids long. Trimming removed 0 bases from V and 1 base from J; junction bases left unmatched: 3. CDR1 and CDR2 (germline): SGHRS, YFSETQ. CDR3 in DNA: TGCGCCAGCAGCTTGGAGAGGGGGCGGAACACCGGGGAGCTGTTTTTT. This codes for CASSLERGRNTGELFF.

The CDR3 DNA reads as TGTGCCAGTAGTCCGGGGACAGGGAGCGGTGAAAAACTGTTTTTT. The encoded protein is CASSPGTGSGEKLFF. The J gene is TRBJ1-4, the V gene TRBV19; 9 bases match TRBD1. Germline CDR1 and CDR2: LNHDA and SQIVND (reference sequence). The CDR3 totals 15 residues. After removal of 5 bases from V and 7 bases from J, the junction contained 8 bases not matched to a gene. The whole variable domain, remainder taken from reference TRBV19 and TRBJ1-4, is DGGITQSPKYLFRKEGQNVTLSCEQNLNHDAMYWYRQDPGQGLRLIYYSQIVNDFQKGDIAEGYSVSREKKESFPLTVTSAQKNPTAFYLCASSPGTGSGEKLFFGSGTQLSVL.